Shown below are 14 T cell receptor beta chains from a single sample sequenced in a study of response to subunit inactivated influenza vaccine. Each CDR3 protein is one row after TCRdb ran MiXCR on the RT-PCR reads. This sample has about 650,000 distinct CDR3 sequences, with 11% to 15% found just once. The input for sequencing was PBMCs from blood, taken 14 days before vaccination. These receptor sequences come from a man between 50 and 59 years old who received an inactivated influenza vaccine.

The gene calls are TRBV7-9 and TRBJ2-7; 11 nucleotides agree with TRBD2. V shed 6 bases and J 4 bases; nucleotides not matched to a gene: 5. CDR1 is SEHNR and CDR2 is FQNEAQ in the germline V gene (reference sequence). The CDR3 contains 14 residues. The CDR3 protein is CASRNSGRAYEQYF. The CDR3 DNA follows: TGTGCCAGCAGAAATAGCGGGAGGGCATACGAGCAGTACTTC.

This chain connects TRBV15 to TRBJ2-5; D call uncertain. The CDR3 contains 14 residues. V lost 0 bases and J 4 bases, leaving 9 bases between the germline ends. CDR1 LNHNV and CDR2 YYDKDF come from the germline V gene (reference sequence). For the CDR3, the DNA is TGTGCCACCAGCAGAGATTTAAGGACAGAGACCCAGTACTTC. Amino acids: CATSRDLRTETQYF.

The chain combines TRBV9 with TRBJ2-7; D is unresolved. Trimming shortened V by 0 bases and J by 2 bases, and 9 bases separated the two germline ends. Germline V lookup: CDR1 SGDLS, CDR2 YYNGEE. The length of the CDR3 is 14 residues. CDR3 sequence (DNA): TGTGCCAGCAGCGTAGACCGCTCCACCTACGAGCAGTACTTC. Its protein product is CASSVDRSTYEQYF.

In this sample, this clonotype turned up a few times. V and J are TRBV11-2 and TRBJ2-7, with a weak D call TRBD2 (6 bases). The CDR3 has 15 amino acids. CDR1 and CDR2 from the germline V gene are SGHAT and FQNNGV. Deletions cut 5 bases from V and 4 bases from J, with 18 bases between. The CDR3 DNA reads TGTGCCAGCAGCCCCACGCCGGGGGTCCGGTACGAGCAGTACTTC. Translated, it gives CASSPTPGVRYEQYF.

In this sample, this clonotype turned up a few times. The rearrangement links TRBV6-2 or TRBV6-3 to TRBJ2-1, with 11 positions matching TRBD2. This CDR3 spans 17 amino acids. The germline V gene has CDR1 MNHEY and CDR2 SVGEGT. The V and J ends lost 2 bases and 3 bases, in that order; junction bases with no gene match: 6. CDR3 sequence: CASSYVVAGGNYNEQFF. The CDR3 coding sequence is TGTGCCAGCAGTTACGTGGTAGCGGGAGGGAACTACAATGAGCAGTTCTTC.

CDR3 protein: CASSYSAGRETQYF. DNA of the CDR3: TGTGCCAGCAGTTACTCGGCAGGGCGAGAGACCCAGTACTTC. The V and J genes are TRBV6-5 and TRBJ2-5, with a tentative D call TRBD1 (5 bases). Germline CDR1 is MNHEY and CDR2 is SVGAGI. The length of the CDR3 is 14 residues. The germline V and J ends were trimmed by 0 bases and 4 bases, with 9 bases remaining between them.

This clonotype was seen many times. This rearrangement joins TRBV3-1 to TRBJ2-2; D gene unclear. V shed 3 bases and J shed 3 bases, with 8 bases lying between them. Germline V gene sequence: CDR1 LGHDT, CDR2 YNNKEL (reference sequence). This CDR3 has 14 amino acids. The CDR3 bases are TGTGCCAGCAGCCAGGGTACGGACACCGGGGAGCTGTTTTTT. Amino acids: CASSQGTDTGELFF.

J is TRBJ2-1 and V is TRBV29-1; TRBD2 is a possible D gene (5 bases). This CDR3 has 14 amino acids. CDR1 and CDR2 from the germline V gene are SQVTM and ANQGSEA. V shed 6 bases and J shed 0 bases, with 12 bases lying between them. The CDR3 protein is CSVLEGSSYNEQFF. CDR3 coding DNA: TGCAGCGTATTAGAGGGTAGCTCCTACAATGAGCAGTTCTTC.

This clonotype has only a few counts. The gene calls are TRBV29-1 and TRBJ2-3; D not certain. V gave up 1 base and J gave up 0 bases, with 8 bases separating them. The CDR3 is 14 residues long. The germline V gene has CDR1 SQVTM and CDR2 ANQGSEA. This CDR3 is CSVEGYTSTDTQYF. CDR3 nucleotides: TGCAGCGTTGAAGGCTACACAAGCACAGATACGCAGTATTTT.

CDR3: CSARDQQGTGELFF. CDR3 in DNA: TGCAGTGCTAGGGACCAACAGGGTACCGGGGAGCTGTTTTTT. The V gene is TRBV20-1, the J gene TRBJ2-2; weak D call: TRBD1 (6 bases). The V and J ends lost 3 bases and 5 bases respectively, with 13 bases between them. The germline V gene encodes CDR1 DFQATT and CDR2 SNEGSKA (reference sequence). CDR3 length: 14 residues.

The genes are TRBV20-1 and TRBJ2-1; 7 bases are shared with TRBD1. This CDR3 is 16 amino acids long. In germline, CDR1 is DFQATT, CDR2 SNEGSKA (reference sequence). Trimming removed 3 bases from V and 6 bases from J; junction bases left unmatched: 14. For the CDR3, the DNA is TGCAGTGCTAGCAGTGAGCTAAGTAACAGGGGCAATGAGCAGTTCTTC. Translating it yields CSASSELSNRGNEQFF.

This rearrangement joins TRBV29-1 to TRBJ2-1, with D perhaps TRBD1 (5 bases). V was cut by 5 bases and J by 7 bases, with 9 bases left in between. This CDR3 has 11 residues. Germline CDR1 SQVTM, CDR2 ANQGSEA. The CDR3 sequence: CSVLGANEQFF. In nucleotides, the CDR3 is TGCAGCGTTTTAGGGGCGAATGAGCAGTTCTTC.

This clonotype has just a few counts. V usage is TRBV4-1 and J usage is TRBJ1-1; 9 nucleotides agree with TRBD1. From germline, CDR1 is MGHRA and CDR2 YSYEKL. CDR3 size: 14 residues. Unmatched junction bases numbered 6, after V lost 4 bases and J lost 6 bases. The CDR3, as DNA: TGCGCCAGCAGCCTCGGACAGGGGTACGCTGAAGCTTTCTTT. Protein sequence: CASSLGQGYAEAFF.

This clonotype was found a few times. The CDR3 region has the DNA TGTGCCAGCAGCTATACAGGGAGGGAGACCCAGTACTTC. It yields the protein CASSYTGRETQYF. The chain has TRBV5-4 and TRBJ2-5; D may correspond to TRBD1 or TRBD2 (6 bases each). Trimming stripped 3 bases from V and 5 bases from J, with 11 bases between. In germline, CDR1 is SGHNT, CDR2 YYREEE (reference sequence). This CDR3 region has 13 residues.